This T cell receptor beta chain was recorded in a study of PD-1 blockade in classical Hodgkin lymphoma. Study at large: Nivolumab 3 mg/kg was given intravenously every 2 weeks.

Sequencing used immunoSEQ multiplex PCR; TCRdb keeps in-frame clones, though not all of them. The sample yields approximately 27,000 clones, almost 85% seen once. This clone showed up just once. What it binds is unknown. General study findings and limits: Excluded were patients who started nivolumab under 1 year after ASCT, a group that had lower diversity. Whereas CD4+ TCR diversity had risen significantly by C4D1, CD8+ TCR diversity had not. The diversity seen at baseline in complete responders resembled that of newly diagnosed patients.

Trimming cost V 3 bases and J 7 bases, with 16 bases left between them. The CDR3 is made up of 14 amino acids. Germline V CDR1 and CDR2: MDHEN, SYDVKM. As for time point: cycle 4 day 1 (C4D1), after about 6 weeks of nivolumab. Exposure to brentuximab vedotin varied, and each patient had relapsed following autologous stem cell transplantation. V and J are TRBV28 and TRBJ2-7; TRBD2 is a possible D gene (6 bases). The material sequenced was peripheral blood mononuclear cells (PBMCs), taken before the fourth cycle of nivolumab. The clonotype was recovered from a human donor with classical Hodgkin lymphoma. CDR3 nucleotide sequence: TGTGCCAGCAGTTTGAGGAGGGCCCAGGAGGAGCAGTACTTC. It translates to CASSLRRAQEEQYF. The whole variable domain, filled in from reference TRBV28 and TRBJ2-7, reads DVKVTQSSRYLVKRTGEKVFLECVQDMDHENMFWYRQDPGLGLRLIYFSYDVKMKEKGDIPEGYSVSREKKERFSLILESASTNQTSMYLCASSLRRAQEEQYFGPGTRLTVT.